This T cell receptor beta chain is from a study of CD8 T cells in Susac syndrome. Study outcomes and limitations: The study admitted that it had a relatively small number of individuals in its TCR sequencing and HLA analysis.

A note on this clonotype: Antigen specificity is unknown.

High-throughput TCR beta sequencing covered peripheral CD8+ and CD4+ T cells. TEMRA cells were FACS-enriched, and CD8+ and CD4+ T cells were isolated negatively. Germline V gene lookup returns CDR1 SNHLY and CDR2 FYNNEI. Trimming cost V 6 bases and J 2 bases; bases outside gene matches: 4. This CDR3 is 15 amino acids long. cDNA came from approximately 0.5 to 1 ug RNA primed by random hexamers. TCRdb fed the immunoSEQ multiplex PCR reads into MiXCR, producing one record per CDR3 protein. Of roughly 200,000 distinct CDR3 sequences listed, about 95% are singletons. The chain recombines TRBV2 with TRBJ2-1; TRBD2 matches 10 bases. The clonotype comes from a human donor in good health. The sample taken for sequencing was CD4+ T cells from PBMCs. The CDR3 loop is CASRLAGATYNEQFF. In nucleotides, the CDR3 is TGTGCCAGCAGGCTAGCGGGAGCGACCTACAATGAGCAGTTCTTC.